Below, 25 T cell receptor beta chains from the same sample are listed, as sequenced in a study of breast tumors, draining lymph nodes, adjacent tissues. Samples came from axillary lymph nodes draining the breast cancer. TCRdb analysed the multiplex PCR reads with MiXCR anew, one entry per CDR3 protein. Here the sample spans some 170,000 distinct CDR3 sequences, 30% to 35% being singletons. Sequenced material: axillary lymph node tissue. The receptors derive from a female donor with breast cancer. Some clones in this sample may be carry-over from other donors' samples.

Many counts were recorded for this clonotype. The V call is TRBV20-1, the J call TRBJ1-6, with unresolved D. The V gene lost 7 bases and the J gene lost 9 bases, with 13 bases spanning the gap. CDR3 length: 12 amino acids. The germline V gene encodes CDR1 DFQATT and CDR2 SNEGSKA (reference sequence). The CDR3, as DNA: TGCAGTGACAAAAGGCACGGTTCACCCCTCCACTTT. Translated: CSDKRHGSPLHF.

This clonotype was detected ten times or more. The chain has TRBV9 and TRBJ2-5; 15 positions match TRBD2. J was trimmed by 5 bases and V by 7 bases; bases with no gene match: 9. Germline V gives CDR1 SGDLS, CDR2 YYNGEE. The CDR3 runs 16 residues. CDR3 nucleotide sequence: TGTGCCAGCGCCACGGGACTAGCGGGAGGAGGGGAGACCCAGTACTTC. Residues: CASATGLAGGGETQYF.

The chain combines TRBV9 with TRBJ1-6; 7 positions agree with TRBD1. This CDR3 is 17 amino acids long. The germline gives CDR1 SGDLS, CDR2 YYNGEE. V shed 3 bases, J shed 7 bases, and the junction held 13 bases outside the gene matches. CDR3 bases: TGTGCCAGCAGCGCCTCCGTACAGGGGAGTAGAAATTCACCCCTCCACTTT. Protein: CASSASVQGSRNSPLHF.

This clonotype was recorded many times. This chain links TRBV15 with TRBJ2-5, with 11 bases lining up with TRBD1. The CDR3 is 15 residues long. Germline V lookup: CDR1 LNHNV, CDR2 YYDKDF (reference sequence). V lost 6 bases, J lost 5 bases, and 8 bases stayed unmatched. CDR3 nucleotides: TGTGCCACCAGGTCAGGACAGGGGGCTTGGGAGACCCAGTACTTC. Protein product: CATRSGQGAWETQYF.

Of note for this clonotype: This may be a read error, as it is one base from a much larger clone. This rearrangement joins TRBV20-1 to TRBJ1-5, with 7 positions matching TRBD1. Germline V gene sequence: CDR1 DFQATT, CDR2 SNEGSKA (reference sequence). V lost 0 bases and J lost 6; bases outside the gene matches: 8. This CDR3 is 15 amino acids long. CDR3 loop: CSARDQGEGTQPQHF. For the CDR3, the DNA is TGCAGTGCTAGAGATCAGGGGGAGGGCACTCAGCCCCAGCATTTT.

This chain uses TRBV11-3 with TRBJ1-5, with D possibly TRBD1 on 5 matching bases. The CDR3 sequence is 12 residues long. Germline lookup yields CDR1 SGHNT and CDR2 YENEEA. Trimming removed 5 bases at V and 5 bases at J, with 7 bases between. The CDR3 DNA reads TGTGCCAGCAGCCAACAGGATCAGCCCCAGCATTTT. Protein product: CASSQQDQPQHF.

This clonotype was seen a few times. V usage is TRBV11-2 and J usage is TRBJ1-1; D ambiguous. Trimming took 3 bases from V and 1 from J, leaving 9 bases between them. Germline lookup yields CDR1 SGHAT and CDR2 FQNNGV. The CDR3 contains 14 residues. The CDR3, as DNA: TGTGCCAGCAGCTTCAGATCGGGGAACACTGAAGCTTTCTTT. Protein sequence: CASSFRSGNTEAFF. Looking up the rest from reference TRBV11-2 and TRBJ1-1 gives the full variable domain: EAGVAQSPRYKIIEKRQSVAFWCNPISGHATLYWYQQILGQGPKLLIQFQNNGVVDDSQLPKDRFSAERLKGVDSTLKIQPAKLEDSAVYLCASSFRSGNTEAFFGQGTRLTVV.

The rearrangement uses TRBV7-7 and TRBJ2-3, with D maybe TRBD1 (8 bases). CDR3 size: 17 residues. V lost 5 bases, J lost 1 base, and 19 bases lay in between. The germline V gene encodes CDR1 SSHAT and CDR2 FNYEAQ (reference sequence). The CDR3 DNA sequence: TGTGCCAGCAGCCCAACAGGGGGGGGCCCGTGCACAGATACGCAGTATTTT. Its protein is CASSPTGGGPCTDTQYF.

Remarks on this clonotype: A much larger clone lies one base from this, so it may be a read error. The chain's CDR3 is CASSHRGKGYTF. The CDR3 DNA sequence: TGTGCCAGCAGCCATAGAGGGAAGGGCTACACCTTC. This chain uses TRBV3-1 with TRBJ1-2, with D hard to call. The germline V gene has CDR1 LGHDT and CDR2 YNNKEL (reference sequence). The V end was cut by 3 bases, the J end by 8 bases, with 10 bases between. The length of the CDR3 is 12 residues.

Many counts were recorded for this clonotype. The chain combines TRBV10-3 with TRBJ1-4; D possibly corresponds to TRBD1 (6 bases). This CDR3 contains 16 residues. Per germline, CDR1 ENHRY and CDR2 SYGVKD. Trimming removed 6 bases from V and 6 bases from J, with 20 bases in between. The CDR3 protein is CAISRDNGGPYEKLFF. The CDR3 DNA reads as TGTGCCATCAGCCGGGACAACGGGGGCCCTTATGAAAAACTGTTTTTT.

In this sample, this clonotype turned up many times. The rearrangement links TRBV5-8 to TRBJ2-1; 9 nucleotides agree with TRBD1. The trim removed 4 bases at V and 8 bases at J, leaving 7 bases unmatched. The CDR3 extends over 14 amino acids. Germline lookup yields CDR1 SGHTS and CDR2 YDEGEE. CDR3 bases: TGTGCCAGCAGCCGGGACAGGGTGGGCGATGAGCAGTTCTTC. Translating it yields CASSRDRVGDEQFF.

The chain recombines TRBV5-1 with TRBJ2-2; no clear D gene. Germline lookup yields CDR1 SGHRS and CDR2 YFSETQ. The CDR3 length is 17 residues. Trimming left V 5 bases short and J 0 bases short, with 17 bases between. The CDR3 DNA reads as TGCGCCAGCAGACCCGTGGGTGGTTCCTCGAACACCGGGGAGCTGTTTTTT. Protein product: CASRPVGGSSNTGELFF.

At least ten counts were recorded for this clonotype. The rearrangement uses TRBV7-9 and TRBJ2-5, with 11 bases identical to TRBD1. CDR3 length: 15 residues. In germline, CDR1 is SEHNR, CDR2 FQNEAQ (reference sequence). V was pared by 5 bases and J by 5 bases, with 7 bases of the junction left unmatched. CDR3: CASSNRDRGWETQYF. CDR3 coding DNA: TGTGCCAGCAGCAACCGGGACAGGGGGTGGGAGACCCAGTACTTC.

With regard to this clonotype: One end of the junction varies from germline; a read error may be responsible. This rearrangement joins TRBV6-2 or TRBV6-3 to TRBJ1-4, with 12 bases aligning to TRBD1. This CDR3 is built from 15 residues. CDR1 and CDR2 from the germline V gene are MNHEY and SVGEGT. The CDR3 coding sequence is TGTGCCAGCAGTATGGGACAGGGGGCAGAGGGAAAAACTGTTTTT. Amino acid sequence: CASSMGQGAEGKTVF.

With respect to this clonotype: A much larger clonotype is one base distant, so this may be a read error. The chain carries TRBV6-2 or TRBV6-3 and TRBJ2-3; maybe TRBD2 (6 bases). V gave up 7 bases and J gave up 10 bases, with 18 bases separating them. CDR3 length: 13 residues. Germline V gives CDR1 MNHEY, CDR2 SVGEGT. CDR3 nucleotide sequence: TGTGCCAGCACTAGTCTGCCCTCGGGAGCGCAGTATTTT. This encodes CASTSLPSGAQYF.

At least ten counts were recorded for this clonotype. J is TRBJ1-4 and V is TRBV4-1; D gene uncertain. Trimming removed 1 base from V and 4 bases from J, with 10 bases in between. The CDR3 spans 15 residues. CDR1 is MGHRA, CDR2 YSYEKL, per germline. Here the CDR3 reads CASSQVKGNNEKLFF. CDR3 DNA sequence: TGCGCCAGCAGCCAAGTTAAAGGGAATAATGAAAAACTGTTTTTT.

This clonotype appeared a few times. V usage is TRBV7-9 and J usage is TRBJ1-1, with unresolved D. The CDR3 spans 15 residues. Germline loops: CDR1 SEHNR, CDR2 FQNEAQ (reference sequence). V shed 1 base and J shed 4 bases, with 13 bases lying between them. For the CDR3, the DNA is TGTGCCAGCAGCTTAGTTTCCGGTTGGGTCACTGAAGCTTTCTTT. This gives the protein CASSLVSGWVTEAFF.

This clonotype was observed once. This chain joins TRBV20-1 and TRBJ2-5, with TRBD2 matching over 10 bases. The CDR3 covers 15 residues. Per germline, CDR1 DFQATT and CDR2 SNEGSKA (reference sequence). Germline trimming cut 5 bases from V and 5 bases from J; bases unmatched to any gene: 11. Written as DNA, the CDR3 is TGCAGTGCTGGGTGGACTAGCGGTGGGGCGGAGACCCAGTACTTC. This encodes CSAGWTSGGAETQYF.

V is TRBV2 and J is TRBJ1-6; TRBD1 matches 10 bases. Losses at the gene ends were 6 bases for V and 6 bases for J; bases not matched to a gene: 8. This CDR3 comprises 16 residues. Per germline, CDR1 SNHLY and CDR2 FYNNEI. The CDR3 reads CASRRGGQGGNSPLHF. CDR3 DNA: TGTGCCAGCAGACGCGGAGGACAGGGGGGTAATTCACCCCTCCACTTT. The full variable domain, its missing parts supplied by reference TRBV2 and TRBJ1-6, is EPEVTQTPSHQVTQMGQEVILRCVPISNHLYFYWYRQILGQKVEFLVSFYNNEISEKSEIFDDQFSVERPDGSNFTLKIRSTKLEDSAMYFCASRRGGQGGNSPLHFGNGTRLTVT.

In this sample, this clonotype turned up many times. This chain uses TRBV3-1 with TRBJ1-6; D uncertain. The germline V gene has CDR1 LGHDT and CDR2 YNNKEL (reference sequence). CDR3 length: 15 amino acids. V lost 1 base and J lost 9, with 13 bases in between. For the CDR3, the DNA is TGTGCCAGCAGCCAAGTCTCCGAGGCTGCTTCACCCCTCCACTTT. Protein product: CASSQVSEAASPLHF.

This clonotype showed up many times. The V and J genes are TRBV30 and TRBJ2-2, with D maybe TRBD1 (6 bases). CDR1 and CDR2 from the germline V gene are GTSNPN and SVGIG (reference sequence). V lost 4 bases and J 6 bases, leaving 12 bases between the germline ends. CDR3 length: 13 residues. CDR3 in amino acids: CAWTLAGAGELFF. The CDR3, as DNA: TGTGCCTGGACCCTAGCAGGGGCCGGGGAGCTGTTTTTT.

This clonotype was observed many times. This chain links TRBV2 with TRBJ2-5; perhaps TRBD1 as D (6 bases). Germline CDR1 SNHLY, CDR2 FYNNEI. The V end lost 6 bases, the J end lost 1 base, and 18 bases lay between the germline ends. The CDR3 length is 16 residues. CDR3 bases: TGTGCCAGCAGGCGGCTTGGAACAGGGCCCCAAGAGACCCAGTACTTC. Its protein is CASRRLGTGPQETQYF.

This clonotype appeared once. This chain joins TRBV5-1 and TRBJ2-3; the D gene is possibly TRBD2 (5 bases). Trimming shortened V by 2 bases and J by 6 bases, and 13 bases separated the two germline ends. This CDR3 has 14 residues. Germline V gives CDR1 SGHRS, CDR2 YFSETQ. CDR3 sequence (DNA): TGCGCCAGCAGCTTAGAAGCGGACCGCGATACGCAGTATTTT. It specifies CASSLEADRDTQYF.

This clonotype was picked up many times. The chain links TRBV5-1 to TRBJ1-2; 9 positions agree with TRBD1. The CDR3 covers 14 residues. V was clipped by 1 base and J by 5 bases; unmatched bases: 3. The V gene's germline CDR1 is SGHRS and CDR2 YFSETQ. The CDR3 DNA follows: TGCGCCAGCAGCTTGACAGGGGGCCGGTATGGCTACACCTTC. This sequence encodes CASSLTGGRYGYTF.

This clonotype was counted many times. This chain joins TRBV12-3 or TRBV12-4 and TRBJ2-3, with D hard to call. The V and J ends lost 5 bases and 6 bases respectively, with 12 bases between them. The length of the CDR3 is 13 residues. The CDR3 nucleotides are TGTGCCAGCAGTCTGGATGGGGTGGATACGCAGTATTTT. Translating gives CASSLDGVDTQYF.